This T cell receptor (beta chain) was obtained from a study of siplizumab effects on memory and regulatory T cells. About 9.2 x 10^4 TCR templates underwent assay in every sample. Clones were read by immunoSEQ multiplex PCR, and TCRdb kept only the in-frame ones, dropping some. The data contain roughly 68,000 clones, roughly 97% of them singletons. Sequencing was performed on unstimulated naive, memory, effector memory and TEMRA subsets derived from a few donor pairs. CDR3 length: 14 residues. Germline V CDR1 and CDR2: SGHTA, FQGTGA. Trimming stripped 1 base from V and 8 bases from J, with 15 bases between. Broader study findings: The study found naive T cells seemingly more diverse than memory cells and seemingly major alloresponse contributors.

Regarding this clone: As yet, its antigen is unknown.

The sequence was collected from a human donor in good health. The sequenced material came from naive CD8+ T cells sorted from blood. V usage is TRBV7-3 and J usage is TRBJ2-7, with a weak D call TRBD2 (6 bases). The CDR3 nucleotides are TGTGCCAGCAGCTTAAATTCCGGGGGAATGAAGCAGTACTTC. This translates into CASSLNSGGMKQYF. The full variable domain, completed using reference TRBV7-3 and TRBJ2-7, is GAGVSQTPSNKVTEKGKYVELRCDPISGHTALYWYRQSLGQGPEFLIYFQGTGAADDSGLPNDRFFAVRPEGSVSTLKIQRTERGDSAVYLCASSLNSGGMKQYFGPGTRLTVT.